This T cell receptor (beta chain) was observed in a study of shared clonotypes between healthy human individuals. Study-level findings and limits: The four-donor shared clonotypes exceeded non-shared clonotypes in generation probability, with non-shared ones scoring lower.

Selected positively for CCR7 and CD45RO-negative, naive CD8 cells excluded terminally differentiated effector memory CD45RA+ cells. Between the trimmed V and J ends, which lost 6 bases and 7 bases, there was a span of 18 bases. CDR3 length: 14 residues. Germline CDR1 MNHEY, CDR2 SVGAGI. Profiling relied on immunoSEQ multiplex PCR, and the TCRdb table lists in-frame clones only, not all of them. The repertoire holds approximately 1.9 million clones, 90% to 95% seen once, with around 1.7% in the top ten. Details on this clone: Antigen: not known.

The TCR sequence derives from a man younger than 35 in good health. Some clones in this sample may be carry-over from other donors' samples. The sample was naive CD8+ T cells from PBMCs. The rearrangement joins TRBV6-5 to TRBJ1-1; D is undetermined. The CDR3 here is CASRVNRAQREAFF. CDR3 DNA sequence: TGTGCCAGCAGGGTCAACCGGGCCCAACGTGAAGCTTTCTTT.